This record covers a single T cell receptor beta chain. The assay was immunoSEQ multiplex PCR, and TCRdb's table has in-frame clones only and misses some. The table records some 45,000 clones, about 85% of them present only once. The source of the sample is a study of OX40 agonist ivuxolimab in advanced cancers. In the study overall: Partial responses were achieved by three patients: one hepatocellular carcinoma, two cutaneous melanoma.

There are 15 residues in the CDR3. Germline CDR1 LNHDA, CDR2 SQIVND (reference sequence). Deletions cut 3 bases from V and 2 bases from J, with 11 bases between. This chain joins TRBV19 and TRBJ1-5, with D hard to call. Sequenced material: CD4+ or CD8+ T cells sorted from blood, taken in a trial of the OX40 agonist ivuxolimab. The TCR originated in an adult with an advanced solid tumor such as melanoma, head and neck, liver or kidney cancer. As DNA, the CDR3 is TGTGCCAGTAGTATGGTCCGGACGGGCAATCAGCCCCAGCATTTT. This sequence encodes CASSMVRTGNQPQHF.